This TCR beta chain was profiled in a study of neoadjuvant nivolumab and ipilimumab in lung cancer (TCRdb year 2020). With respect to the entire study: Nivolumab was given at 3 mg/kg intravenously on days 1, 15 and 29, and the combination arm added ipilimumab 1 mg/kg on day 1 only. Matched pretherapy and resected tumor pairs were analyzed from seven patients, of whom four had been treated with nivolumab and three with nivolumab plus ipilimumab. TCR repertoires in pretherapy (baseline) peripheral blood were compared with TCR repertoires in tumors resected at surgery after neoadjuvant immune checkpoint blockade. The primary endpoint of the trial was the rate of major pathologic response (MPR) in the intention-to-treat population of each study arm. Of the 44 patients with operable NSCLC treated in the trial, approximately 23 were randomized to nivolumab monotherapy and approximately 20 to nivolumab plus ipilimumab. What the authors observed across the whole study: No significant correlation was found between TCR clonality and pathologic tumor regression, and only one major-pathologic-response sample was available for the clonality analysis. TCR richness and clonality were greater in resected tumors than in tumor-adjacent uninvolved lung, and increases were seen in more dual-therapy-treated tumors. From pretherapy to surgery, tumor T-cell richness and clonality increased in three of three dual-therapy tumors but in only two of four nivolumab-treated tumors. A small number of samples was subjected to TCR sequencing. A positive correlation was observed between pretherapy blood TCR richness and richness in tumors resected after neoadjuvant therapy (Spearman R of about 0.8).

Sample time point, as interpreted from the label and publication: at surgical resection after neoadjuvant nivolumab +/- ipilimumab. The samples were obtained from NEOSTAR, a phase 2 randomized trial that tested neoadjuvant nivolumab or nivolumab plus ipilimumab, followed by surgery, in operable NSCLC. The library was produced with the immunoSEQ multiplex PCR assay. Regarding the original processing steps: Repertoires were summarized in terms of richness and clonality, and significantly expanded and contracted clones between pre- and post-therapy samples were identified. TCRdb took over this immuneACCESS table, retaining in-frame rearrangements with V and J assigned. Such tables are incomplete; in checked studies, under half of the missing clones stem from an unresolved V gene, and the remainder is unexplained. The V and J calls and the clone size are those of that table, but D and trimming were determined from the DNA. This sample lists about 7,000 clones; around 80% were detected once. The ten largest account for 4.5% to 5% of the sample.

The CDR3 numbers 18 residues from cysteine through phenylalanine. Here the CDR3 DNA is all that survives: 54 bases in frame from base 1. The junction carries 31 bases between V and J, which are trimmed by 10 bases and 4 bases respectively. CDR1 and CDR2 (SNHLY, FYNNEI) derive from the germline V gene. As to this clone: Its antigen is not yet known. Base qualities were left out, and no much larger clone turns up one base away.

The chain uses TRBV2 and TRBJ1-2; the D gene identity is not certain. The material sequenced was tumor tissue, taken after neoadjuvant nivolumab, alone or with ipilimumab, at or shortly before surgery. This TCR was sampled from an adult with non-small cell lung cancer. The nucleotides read TGTGCCAACCTGGGCATAAGCCGGGTCGAAAATCAACCCTATGGCTACACCTTC. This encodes CANLGISRVENQPYGYTF.